The clone carrying this T cell receptor (beta chain) was seen only a few times. Possible read error: a much larger clone is one base away. The investigators made TCR beta cDNA from 500 ng total RNA, using a constant-region primer. Modified slightly, ARM-PCR produced TCR beta libraries over three nested multiplex PCR rounds. Primers for the first two PCR rounds were TRBV1-TRBV30 forward primers and a C-beta reverse primer (around 10 cycles per round). TCRdb analysed the multiplex PCR reads with MiXCR anew, one entry per CDR3 protein. The sample has 85,000 to 100,000 distinct CDR3 sequences, 65% to 70% seen once. The data are from a study of tumor-infiltrating lymphocytes in primary liver carcinoma. Study details: Stage T1-T3 N0M0 tumors measured about 4.2 to 10 cm at most.

Joint extraction of RNA and DNA used roughly 19-33 mg of bulk tissue that was unsorted. From germline, CDR1 is ENHRY and CDR2 SYGVKD. This CDR3 is 13 amino acids long. Trimming stripped 11 bases from V and 0 bases from J, with 13 bases between. This chain connects TRBV10-3 to TRBJ2-5; D is ambiguous. What was sequenced was tumor-adjacent normal liver tissue. This TCR was recovered from a man aged 40-49 years with primary liver carcinoma and hepatitis B virus infection. The CDR3 DNA follows: TGTGCCGTAGCCCCCTCGGACCAAGAGACCCAGTACTTC. Protein product: CAVAPSDQETQYF.